These T cell receptor beta chains were read from a single sample in a study of T cells in Graves' hyperthyroidism and ophthalmopathy. TCRdb re-analysed the multiplex PCR reads in MiXCR, keeping a single row per CDR3 protein. The sample records some 760,000 distinct CDR3 sequences, around 15% being singletons. The sequenced sample consisted of blood. The origin of the receptors is a woman in her late teens or twenties with Graves' hyperthyroidism. Both conserved end residues are trimmed from each CDR3.

v_call	j_call	cdr3_aa
TRBV5-1	TRBJ1-1	ASSLGGSGEAF
TRBV7-3	TRBJ2-1	ASSTQWGNEQF
TRBV18	TRBJ2-7	ASSGDWSSEQY
TRBV9	TRBJ2-5	ASSVESSGLETQY
TRBV20-1	TRBJ1-1	SAGSPDHRVQAF
TRBV27	TRBJ2-1	ASSAWGRGYNEQF
TRBV7-9	TRBJ1-2	ASSHDRGGYT
TRBV24-1	TRBJ2-3	ATSDLTSGITDTQY
TRBV4-1	TRBJ2-1	ASSQVARGNEQF
TRBV20-1	TRBJ1-2	SAQKTGLYGYT
TRBV9	TRBJ1-1	ASSVKRDTEAF
TRBV9	TRBJ2-1	ASSLQEIRVNEQF
TRBV5-6	TRBJ2-7	ASSLVASGRADEQY
TRBV20-1	TRBJ2-7	SAASGLAGPRFEQY
TRBV19	TRBJ1-1	ASSARAGPAEAF
TRBV28	TRBJ1-1	ASSQTALMNTEAF
TRBV13	TRBJ2-7	ASSLGGSGKQY